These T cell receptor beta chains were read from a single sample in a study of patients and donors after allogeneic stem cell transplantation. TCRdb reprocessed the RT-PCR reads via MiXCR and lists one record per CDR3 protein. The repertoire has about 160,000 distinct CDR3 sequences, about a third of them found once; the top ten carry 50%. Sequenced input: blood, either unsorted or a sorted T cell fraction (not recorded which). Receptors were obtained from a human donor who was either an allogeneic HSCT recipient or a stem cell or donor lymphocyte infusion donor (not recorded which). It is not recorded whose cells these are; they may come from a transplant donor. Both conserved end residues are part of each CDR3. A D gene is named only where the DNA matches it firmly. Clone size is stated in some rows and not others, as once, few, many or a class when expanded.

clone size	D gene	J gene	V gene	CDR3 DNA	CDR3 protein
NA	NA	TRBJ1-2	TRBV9	TGTGCCAGCAGCGTAGGGGCAGCTTCTAACTATGGCTACACCTTC	CASSVGAASNYGYTF
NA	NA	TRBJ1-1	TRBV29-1	TGCAGCGTTTTCCGGGGGTTTAACACTGAAGCTTTCTTT	CSVFRGFNTEAFF
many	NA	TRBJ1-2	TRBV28	TGTGCCAGCAGTTTCCGGGGTGATACATTCTTGGGCTATGGCTACACCTTC	CASSFRGDTFLGYGYTF
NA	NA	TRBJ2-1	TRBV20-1	TGCAGTGCTAGGCTAGCCTGGAATGAGCAGTTCTTC	CSARLAWNEQFF
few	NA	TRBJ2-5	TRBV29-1	TGCAGCGTTCGGACAGATCAAGAGACCCAGTACTTC	CSVRTDQETQYF
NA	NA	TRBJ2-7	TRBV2	TGTGCCAGCAGTGAAGCGCTTGGACATTCTTACTACGAGCAGTACTTC	CASSEALGHSYYEQYF
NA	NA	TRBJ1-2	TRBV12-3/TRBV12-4	TGTGCCAGCAGCCTCACGGGTGGCTACACCTTC	CASSLTGGYTF
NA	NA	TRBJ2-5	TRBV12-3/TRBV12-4	TGTGCCAGCAGCACCCAAGAGACCCAGTACTTC	CASSTQETQYF
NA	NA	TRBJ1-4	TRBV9	TGTGCCAGCAGCCCCCCAGTGGAGGAAAAACTGTTTTTT	CASSPPVEEKLFF
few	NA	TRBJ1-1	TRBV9	TGTGCCAGCAGCCCGACTGCGATGAACACTGAAGCTTTCTTT	CASSPTAMNTEAFF
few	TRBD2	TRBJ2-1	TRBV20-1	TGCAGTGCTAGACCGGGACTAGCGGGGGCCTCCTACAATGAGCAGTTCTTC	CSARPGLAGASYNEQFF
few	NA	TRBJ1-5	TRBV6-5	TGTGCCAGCAGTTACCCGGGCCCAAGGTTGAAACAGCCCCAGCATTTT	CASSYPGPRLKQPQHF
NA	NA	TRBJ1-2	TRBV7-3	TGTGCCAGCAGCTCCTGGCAGGGAGAGGATGGCTACACCTTC	CASSSWQGEDGYTF
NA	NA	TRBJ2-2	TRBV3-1	TGTGCCAGCAGCCACCCCGGGGAGCTGTTTTTT	CASSHPGELFF
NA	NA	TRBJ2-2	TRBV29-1	TGCAGCTCCCGGGACGGCAGCACCGGGGAGCTGTTTTTT	CSSRDGSTGELFF
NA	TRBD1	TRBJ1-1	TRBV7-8	TGTGCCAGCAGCCACGGGACAGCGAACACTGAAGCTTTCTTT	CASSHGTANTEAFF
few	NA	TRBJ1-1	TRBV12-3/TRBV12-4	TGTGCCAGCAGTTCGGCTCTTGGGGGCAACACTGAAGCTTTCTTT	CASSSALGGNTEAFF
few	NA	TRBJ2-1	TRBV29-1	TGCAGCGTTGAAGATTTTCGGCGAGAGTCCTACAATGAGCAGTTCTTC	CSVEDFRRESYNEQFF
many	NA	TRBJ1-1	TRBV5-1	TGCGCCAGCAGCTTGGCCCCGGGGAACACTGAAGCTTTCTTT	CASSLAPGNTEAFF
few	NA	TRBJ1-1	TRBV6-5	TGTGCCAGCAGTAAGCCCGACCGACACACTGAAGCTTTCTTT	CASSKPDRHTEAFF
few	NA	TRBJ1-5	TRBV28	TGTGCCAGCAGTGTTGACTATCAGCCCCAGCATTTT	CASSVDYQPQHF
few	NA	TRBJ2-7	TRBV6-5	TGTGCCAGCAGTTACTCAGGAGGGGGCGAATTTGAGCAGTACTTC	CASSYSGGGEFEQYF